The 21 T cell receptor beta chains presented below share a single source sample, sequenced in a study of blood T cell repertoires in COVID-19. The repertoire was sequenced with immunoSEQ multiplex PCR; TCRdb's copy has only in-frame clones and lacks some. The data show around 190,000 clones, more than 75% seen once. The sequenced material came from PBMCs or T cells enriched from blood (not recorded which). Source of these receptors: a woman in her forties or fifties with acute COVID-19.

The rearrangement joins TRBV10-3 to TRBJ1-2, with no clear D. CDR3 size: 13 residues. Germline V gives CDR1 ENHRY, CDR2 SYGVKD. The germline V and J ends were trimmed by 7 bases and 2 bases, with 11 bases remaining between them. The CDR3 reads CAIKWETNYGYTF. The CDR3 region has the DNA TGTGCCATCAAGTGGGAGACAAACTATGGCTACACCTTC.

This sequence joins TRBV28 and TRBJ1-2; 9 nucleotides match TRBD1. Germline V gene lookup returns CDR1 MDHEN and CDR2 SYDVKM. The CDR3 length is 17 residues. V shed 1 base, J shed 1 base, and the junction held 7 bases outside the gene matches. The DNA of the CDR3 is TGTGCCAGCAGTTTATCCGGACAGGGGAAGAGTAACTATGGCTACACCTTC. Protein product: CASSLSGQGKSNYGYTF.

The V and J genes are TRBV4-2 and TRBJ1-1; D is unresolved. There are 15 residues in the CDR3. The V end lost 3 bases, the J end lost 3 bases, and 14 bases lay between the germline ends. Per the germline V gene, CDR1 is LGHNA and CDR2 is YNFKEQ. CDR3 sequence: CASSQEYVRYTEAFF. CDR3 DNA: TGTGCCAGCAGCCAGGAGTATGTTCGATACACTGAAGCTTTCTTT.

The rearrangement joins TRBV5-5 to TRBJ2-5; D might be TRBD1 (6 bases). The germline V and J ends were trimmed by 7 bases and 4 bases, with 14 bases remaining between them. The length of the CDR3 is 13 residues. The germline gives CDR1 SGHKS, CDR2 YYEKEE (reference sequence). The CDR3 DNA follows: TGTGCCAGCGACCAGGGGCAAAGAGAGACCCAGTACTTC. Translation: CASDQGQRETQYF.

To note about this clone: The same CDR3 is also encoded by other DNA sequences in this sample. Here the CDR3 reads CASSYSRGTNEKLFF. The CDR3 nucleotides are TGTGCCAGCAGTTACTCTCGGGGAACTAATGAAAAACTGTTTTTT. V gene TRBV6-5 combines with J gene TRBJ1-4, with unresolved D. The CDR3 has 15 residues. Trimming removed 0 bases at V and 1 base at J, with 6 bases between. Germline V lookup: CDR1 MNHEY, CDR2 SVGAGI.

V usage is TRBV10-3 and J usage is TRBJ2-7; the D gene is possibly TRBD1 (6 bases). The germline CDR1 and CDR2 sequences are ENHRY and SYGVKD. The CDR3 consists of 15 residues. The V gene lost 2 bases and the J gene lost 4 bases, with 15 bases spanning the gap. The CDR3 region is CAISEPMDSTYEQYV. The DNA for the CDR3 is TGTGCCATCAGTGAGCCGATGGACAGTACGTACGAGCAGTACGTC.

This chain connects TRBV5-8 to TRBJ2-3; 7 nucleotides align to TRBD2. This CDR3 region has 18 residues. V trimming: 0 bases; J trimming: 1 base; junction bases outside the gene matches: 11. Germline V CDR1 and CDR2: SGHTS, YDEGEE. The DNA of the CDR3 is TGTGCCAGCAGCTTGGCCCGTGGGGCGGGGGTCCGCACAGATACGCAGTATTTT. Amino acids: CASSLARGAGVRTDTQYF.

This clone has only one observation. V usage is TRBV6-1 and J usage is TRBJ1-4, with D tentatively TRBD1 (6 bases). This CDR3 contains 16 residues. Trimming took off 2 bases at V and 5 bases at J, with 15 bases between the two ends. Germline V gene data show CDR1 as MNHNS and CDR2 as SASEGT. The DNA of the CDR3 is TGTGCCAGCAGTGAATTTCGCGGGGGGGCGAATGAAAAACTGTTTTTT. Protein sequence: CASSEFRGGANEKLFF.

The CDR3 spells CATSDSRGRPGNEQFF. CDR3 nucleotides: TGTGCCACCAGTGATTCCAGGGGGCGTCCAGGCAATGAGCAGTTCTTC. This chain connects TRBV24-1 to TRBJ2-1; TRBD1 matches 8 bases. The CDR3 length is 16 residues. V was clipped by 2 bases and J by 6 bases; unmatched bases: 8. The germline CDR1 and CDR2 sequences are KGHDR and SFDVKD.

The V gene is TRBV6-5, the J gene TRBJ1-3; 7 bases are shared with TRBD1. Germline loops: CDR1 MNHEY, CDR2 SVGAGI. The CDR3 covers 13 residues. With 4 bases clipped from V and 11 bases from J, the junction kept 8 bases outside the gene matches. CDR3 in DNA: TGTGCCAGCAGTTCGGACAGGTTGACATCCATATATTTT. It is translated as CASSSDRLTSIYF.

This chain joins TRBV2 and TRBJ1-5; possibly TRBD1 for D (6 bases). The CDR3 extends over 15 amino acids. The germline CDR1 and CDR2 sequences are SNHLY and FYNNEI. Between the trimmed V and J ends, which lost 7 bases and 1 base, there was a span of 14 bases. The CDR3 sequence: CASTRGGWSNQPQHF. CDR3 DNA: TGTGCCAGCACCAGGGGTGGTTGGAGCAATCAGCCCCAGCATTTT.

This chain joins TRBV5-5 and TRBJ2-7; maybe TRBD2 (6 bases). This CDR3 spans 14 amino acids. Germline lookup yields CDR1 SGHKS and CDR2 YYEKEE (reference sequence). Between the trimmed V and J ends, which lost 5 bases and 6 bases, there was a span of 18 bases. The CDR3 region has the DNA TGTGCCAGCAGGTCGGGGCGGGGAGCCTTCGAGCAGTACGTC. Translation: CASRSGRGAFEQYV.

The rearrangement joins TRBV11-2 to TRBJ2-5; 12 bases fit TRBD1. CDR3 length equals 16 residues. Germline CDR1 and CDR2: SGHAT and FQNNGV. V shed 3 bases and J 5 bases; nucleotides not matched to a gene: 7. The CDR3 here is CASSLYGTGGAETQYF. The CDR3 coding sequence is TGTGCCAGCAGCTTGTACGGGACAGGGGGCGCGGAGACCCAGTACTTC.

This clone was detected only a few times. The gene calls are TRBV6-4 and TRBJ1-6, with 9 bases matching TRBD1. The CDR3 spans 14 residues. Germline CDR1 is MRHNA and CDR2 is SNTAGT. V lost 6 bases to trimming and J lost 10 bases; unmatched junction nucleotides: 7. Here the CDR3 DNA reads TGTGCCAGCAGGCCGGGACAGGGTTTCTCACCCCTCCACTTT. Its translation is CASRPGQGFSPLHF.

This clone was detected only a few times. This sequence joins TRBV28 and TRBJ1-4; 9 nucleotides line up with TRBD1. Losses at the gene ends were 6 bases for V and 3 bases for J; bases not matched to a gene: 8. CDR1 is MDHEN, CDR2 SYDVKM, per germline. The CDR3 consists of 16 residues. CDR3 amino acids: CASRRTGGDANEKLFF. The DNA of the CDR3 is TGTGCCAGCAGAAGAACAGGGGGCGATGCTAATGAAAAACTGTTTTTT.

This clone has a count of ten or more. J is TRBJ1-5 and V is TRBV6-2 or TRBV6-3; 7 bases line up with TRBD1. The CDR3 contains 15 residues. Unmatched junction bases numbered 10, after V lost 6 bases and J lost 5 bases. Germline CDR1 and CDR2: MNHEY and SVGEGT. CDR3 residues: CASSILGGAHQPQHF. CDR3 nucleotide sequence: TGTGCCAGCAGCATACTAGGGGGCGCCCATCAGCCCCAGCATTTT.

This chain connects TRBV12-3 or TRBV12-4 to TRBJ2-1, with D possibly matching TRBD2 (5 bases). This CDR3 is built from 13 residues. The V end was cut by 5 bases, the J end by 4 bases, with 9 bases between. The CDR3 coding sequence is TGTGCCAGCAGTAAGGGCGGGTACAATGAGCAGTTCTTC. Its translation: CASSKGGYNEQFF.

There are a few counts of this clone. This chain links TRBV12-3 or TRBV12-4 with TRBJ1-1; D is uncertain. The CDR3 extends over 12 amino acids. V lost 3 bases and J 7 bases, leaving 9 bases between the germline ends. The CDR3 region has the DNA TGTGCCAGCAGTTTTGGGCAGATTGAAGCTTTCTTT. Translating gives CASSFGQIEAFF.

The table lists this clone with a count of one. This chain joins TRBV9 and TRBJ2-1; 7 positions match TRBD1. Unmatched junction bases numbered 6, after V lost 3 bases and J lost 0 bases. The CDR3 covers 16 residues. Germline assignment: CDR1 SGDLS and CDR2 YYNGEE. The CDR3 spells CASSGTTGSSYNEQFF. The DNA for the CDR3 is TGTGCCAGCAGCGGTACGACAGGGTCCTCCTACAATGAGCAGTTCTTC.

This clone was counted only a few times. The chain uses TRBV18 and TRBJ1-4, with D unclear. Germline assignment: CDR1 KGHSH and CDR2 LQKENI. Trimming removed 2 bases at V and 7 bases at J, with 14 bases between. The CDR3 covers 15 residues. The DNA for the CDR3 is TGTGCCAGCTCACCAGGTGGGCTGGGGAGTGAAAAACTGTTTTTT. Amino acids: CASSPGGLGSEKLFF.

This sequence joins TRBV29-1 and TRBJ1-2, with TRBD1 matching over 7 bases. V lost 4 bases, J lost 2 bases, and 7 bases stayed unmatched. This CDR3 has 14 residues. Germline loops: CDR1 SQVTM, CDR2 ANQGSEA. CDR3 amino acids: CSVVSRGPNYGYTF. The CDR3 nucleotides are TGCAGCGTTGTGTCTAGGGGGCCCAACTATGGCTACACCTTC. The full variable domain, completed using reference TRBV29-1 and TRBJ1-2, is SAVISQKPSRDICQRGTSLTIQCQVDSQVTMMFWYRQQPGQSLTLIATANQGSEATYESGFVIDKFPISRPNLTFSTLTVSNMSPEDSSIYLCSVVSRGPNYGYTFGSGTRLTVV.